A single TCR beta chain is shown here with its context. Sequencing used immunoSEQ multiplex PCR; TCRdb keeps in-frame clones, though not all of them. The sample has about 180,000 clones, approximately 85% seen once; the top ten hold around 6.2%. Germline values: CDR1 LGHDT, CDR2 YNNKEL (reference sequence). The CDR3 length is 17 residues. Trimming removed 0 bases from V and 7 bases from J; junction bases left unmatched: 12. This record comes from a study of blood T cell repertoires in COVID-19. The chain joins TRBV3-1 (or the pseudogene TRBV3-2) to TRBJ2-1; 7 bases are a match to TRBD1. Sequenced material: PBMCs or T cells enriched from blood (not recorded which). The source of this sequence is a man aged 35-49 years who had recovered from COVID-19. The CDR3 region is CASSQDRGRGPRNEQFF. The CDR3 bases are TGTGCCAGCAGCCAAGATAGAGGTAGGGGGCCGCGAAATGAGCAGTTCTTC.